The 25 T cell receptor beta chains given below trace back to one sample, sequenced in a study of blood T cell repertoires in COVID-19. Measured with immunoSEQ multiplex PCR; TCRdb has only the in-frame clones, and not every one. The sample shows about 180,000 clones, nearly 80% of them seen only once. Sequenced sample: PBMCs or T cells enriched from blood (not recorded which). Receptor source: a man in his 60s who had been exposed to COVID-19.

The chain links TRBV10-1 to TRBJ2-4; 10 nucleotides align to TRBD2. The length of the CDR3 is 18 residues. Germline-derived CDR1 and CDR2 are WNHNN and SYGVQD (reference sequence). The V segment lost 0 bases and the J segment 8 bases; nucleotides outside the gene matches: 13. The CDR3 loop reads CASSESGASGSVTDIQYF. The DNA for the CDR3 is TGCGCCAGCAGTGAGTCTGGGGCTAGCGGGAGTGTTACGGACATTCAGTACTTC.

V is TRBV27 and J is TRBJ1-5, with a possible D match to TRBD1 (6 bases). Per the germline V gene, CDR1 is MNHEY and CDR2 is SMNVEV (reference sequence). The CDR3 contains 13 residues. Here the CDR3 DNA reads TGTGTAACGGGGGGCGGGAGCAATCAGCCCCAGCATTTT. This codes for CVTGGGSNQPQHF.

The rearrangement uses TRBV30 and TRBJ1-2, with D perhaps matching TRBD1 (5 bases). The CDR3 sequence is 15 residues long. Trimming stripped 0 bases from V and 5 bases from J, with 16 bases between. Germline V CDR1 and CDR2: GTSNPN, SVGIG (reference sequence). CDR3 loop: CAWSVVGQGLYGYTF. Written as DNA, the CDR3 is TGTGCCTGGAGTGTAGTTGGGCAGGGCCTTTATGGCTACACCTTC.

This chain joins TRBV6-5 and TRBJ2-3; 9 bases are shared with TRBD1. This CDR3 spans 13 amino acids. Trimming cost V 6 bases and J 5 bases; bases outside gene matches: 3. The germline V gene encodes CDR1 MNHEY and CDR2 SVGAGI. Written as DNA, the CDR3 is TGTGCCAGCAGCGGACAGGGGATAGATACGCAGTATTTT. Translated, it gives CASSGQGIDTQYF.

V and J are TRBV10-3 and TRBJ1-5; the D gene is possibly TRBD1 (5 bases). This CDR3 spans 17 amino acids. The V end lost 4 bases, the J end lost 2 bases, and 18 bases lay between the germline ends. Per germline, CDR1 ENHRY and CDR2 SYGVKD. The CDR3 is CAISGQGGGFGNQPQHF. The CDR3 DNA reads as TGTGCCATCAGTGGTCAGGGTGGGGGGTTCGGCAATCAGCCCCAGCATTTT.

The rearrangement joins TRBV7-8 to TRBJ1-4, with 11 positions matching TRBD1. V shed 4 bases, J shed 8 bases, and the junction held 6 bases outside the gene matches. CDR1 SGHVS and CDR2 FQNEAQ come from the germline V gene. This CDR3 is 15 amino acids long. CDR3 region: CASSSPGQGEEKLFF. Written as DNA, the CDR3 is TGTGCCAGCAGCTCGCCGGGACAGGGGGAGGAAAAACTGTTTTTT.

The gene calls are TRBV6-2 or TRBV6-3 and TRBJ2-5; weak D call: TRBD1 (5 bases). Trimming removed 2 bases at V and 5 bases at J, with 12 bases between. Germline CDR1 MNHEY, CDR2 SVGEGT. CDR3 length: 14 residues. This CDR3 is CASSYRQGRETQYF. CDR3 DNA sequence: TGTGCCAGCAGTTACCGCCAGGGCCGGGAGACCCAGTACTTC.

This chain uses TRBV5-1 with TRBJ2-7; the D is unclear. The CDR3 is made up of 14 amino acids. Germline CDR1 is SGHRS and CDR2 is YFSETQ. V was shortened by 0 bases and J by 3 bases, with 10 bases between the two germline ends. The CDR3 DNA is TGCGCCAGCAGCTTGGCTAGTGGTAACTACGAGCAGTACTTC. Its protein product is CASSLASGNYEQYF.

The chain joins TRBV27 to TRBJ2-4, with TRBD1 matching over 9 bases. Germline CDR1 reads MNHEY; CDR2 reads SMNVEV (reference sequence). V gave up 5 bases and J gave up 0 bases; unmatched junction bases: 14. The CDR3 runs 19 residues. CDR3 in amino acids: CASSPRTGAGSIAKNIQYF. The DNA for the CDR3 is TGTGCCAGCAGTCCTCGGACAGGGGCCGGGTCGATAGCCAAAAACATTCAGTACTTC.

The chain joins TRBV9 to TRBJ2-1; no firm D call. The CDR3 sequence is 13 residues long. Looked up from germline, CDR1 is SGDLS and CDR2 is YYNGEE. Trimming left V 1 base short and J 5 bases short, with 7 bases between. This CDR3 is CASSVSPNNEQFF. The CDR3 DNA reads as TGTGCCAGCAGCGTAAGTCCTAACAATGAGCAGTTCTTC.

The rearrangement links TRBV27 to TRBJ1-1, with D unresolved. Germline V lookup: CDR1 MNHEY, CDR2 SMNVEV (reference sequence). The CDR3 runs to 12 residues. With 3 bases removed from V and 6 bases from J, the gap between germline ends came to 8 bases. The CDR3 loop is CASSFSGSEAFF. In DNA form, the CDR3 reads TGTGCCAGCAGTTTCTCCGGGTCTGAAGCTTTCTTT.

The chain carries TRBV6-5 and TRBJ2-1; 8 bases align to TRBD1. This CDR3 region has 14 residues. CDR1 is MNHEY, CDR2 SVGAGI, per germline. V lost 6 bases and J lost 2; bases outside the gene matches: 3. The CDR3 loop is CASRTGAAYNEQFF. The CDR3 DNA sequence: TGTGCCAGCAGGACAGGGGCCGCCTACAATGAGCAGTTCTTC.

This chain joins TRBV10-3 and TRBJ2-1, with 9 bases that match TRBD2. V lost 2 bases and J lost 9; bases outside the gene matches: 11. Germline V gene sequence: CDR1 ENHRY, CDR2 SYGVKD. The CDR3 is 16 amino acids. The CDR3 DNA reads TGTGCCATCAGTGAGACAGTTCTAGCGGGATCTTCTGAGCAGTTCTTC. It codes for CAISETVLAGSSEQFF.

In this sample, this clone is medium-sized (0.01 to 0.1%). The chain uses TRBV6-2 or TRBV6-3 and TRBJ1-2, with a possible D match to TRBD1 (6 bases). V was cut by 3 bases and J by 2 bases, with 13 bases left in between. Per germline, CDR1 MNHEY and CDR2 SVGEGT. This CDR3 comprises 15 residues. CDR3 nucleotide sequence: TGTGCCAGCAGTTATCCCGGCAGGGGCAACTATGGCTACACCTTC. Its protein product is CASSYPGRGNYGYTF.

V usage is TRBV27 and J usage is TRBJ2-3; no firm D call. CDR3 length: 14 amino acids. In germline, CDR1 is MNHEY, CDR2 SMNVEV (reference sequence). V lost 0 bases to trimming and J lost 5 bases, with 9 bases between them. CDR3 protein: CASSLSSSLDTQYF. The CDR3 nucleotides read TGTGCCAGCAGTTTATCATCTAGTCTAGATACGCAGTATTTT.

The CDR3 DNA reads as TGTGCCAGCACCCAGGGACTAGCGGAACGTAAGCAGTTCTTC. Its translation: CASTQGLAERKQFF. V is TRBV2 and J is TRBJ2-1; 11 positions agree with TRBD2. V shed 7 bases, J shed 11 bases, and the junction held 10 bases outside the gene matches. The CDR3 loop spans 14 amino acids. Germline CDR1 is SNHLY and CDR2 is FYNNEI.

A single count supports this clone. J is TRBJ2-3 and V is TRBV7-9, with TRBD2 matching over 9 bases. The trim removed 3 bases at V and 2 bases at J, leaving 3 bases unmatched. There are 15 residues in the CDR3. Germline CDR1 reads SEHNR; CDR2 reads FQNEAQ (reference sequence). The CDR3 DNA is TGTGCCAGCAGCTTCCTAGCGGGGCTCACAGATACGCAGTATTTT. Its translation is CASSFLAGLTDTQYF.

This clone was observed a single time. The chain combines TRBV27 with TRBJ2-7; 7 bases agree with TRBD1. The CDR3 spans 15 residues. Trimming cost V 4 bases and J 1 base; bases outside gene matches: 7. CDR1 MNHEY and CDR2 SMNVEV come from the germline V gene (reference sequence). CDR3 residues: CASSSQGETSYEQYF. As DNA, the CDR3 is TGTGCCAGCAGTTCCCAGGGGGAAACGTCCTACGAGCAGTACTTC.

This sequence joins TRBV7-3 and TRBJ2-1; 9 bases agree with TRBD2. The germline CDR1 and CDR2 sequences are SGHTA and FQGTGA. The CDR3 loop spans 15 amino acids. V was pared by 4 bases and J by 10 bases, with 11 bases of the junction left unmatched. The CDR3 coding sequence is TGTGCCAGCAGCTGGGGACTAGCTGGGGAGGGCGAGCAGTTCTTC. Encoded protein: CASSWGLAGEGEQFF.

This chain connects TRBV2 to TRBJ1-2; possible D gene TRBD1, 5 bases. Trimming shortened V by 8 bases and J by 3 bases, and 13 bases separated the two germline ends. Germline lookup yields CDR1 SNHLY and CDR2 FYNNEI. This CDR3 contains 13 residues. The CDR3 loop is CASRRGVDYGYTF. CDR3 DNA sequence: TGTGCCAGCCGGAGGGGCGTTGACTATGGCTACACCTTC.

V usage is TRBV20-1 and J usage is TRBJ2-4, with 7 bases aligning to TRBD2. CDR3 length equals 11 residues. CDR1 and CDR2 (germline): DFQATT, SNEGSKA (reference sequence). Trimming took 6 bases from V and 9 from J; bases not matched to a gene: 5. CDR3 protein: CSAPGGGIQYF. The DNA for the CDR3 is TGCAGTGCCCCGGGGGGTGGCATTCAGTACTTC.

The CDR3 region is CASSQAQSPTNEKLFF. DNA of the CDR3: TGTGCCAGCAGCCAAGCCCAATCCCCAACTAATGAAAAACTGTTTTTT. The chain couples TRBV3-1 (or the pseudogene TRBV3-2) to TRBJ1-4; the D is unclear. Germline V lookup: CDR1 LGHDT, CDR2 YNNKEL (reference sequence). The CDR3 runs 16 residues. The V gene lost 1 base and the J gene lost 0 bases, with 9 bases spanning the gap.

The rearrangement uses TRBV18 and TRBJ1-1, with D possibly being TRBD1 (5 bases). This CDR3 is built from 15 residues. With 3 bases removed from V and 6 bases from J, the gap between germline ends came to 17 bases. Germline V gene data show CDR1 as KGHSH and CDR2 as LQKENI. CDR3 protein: CASSPLRDGGPEAFF. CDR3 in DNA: TGTGCCAGCTCACCGTTGAGGGACGGGGGACCTGAAGCTTTCTTT.

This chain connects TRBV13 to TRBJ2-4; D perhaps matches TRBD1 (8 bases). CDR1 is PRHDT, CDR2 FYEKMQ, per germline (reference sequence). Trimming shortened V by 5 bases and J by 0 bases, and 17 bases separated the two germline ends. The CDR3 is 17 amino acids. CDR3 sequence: CASSVTGGLLAKNIQYF. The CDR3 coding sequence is TGTGCCAGCAGCGTAACAGGGGGACTACTAGCCAAAAACATTCAGTACTTC.

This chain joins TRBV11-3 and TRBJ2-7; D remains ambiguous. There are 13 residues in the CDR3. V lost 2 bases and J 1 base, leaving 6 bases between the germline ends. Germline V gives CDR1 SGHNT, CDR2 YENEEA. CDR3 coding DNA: TGTGCCAGCAGCTTAAAGCCGTCCTACGAGCAGTACTTC. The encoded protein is CASSLKPSYEQYF.